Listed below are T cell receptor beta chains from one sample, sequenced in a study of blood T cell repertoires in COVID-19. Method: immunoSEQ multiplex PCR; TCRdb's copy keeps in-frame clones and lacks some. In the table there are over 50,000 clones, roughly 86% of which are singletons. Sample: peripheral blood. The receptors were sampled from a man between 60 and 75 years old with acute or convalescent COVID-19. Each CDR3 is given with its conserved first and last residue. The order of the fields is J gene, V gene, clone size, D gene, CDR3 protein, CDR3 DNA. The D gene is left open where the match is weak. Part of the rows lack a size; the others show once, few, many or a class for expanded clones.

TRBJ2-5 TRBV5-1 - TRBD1 CATAAGTGETQYF TGCGCCACCGCGGCGGGGACAGGGGAGACCCAGTACTTC
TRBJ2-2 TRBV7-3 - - CASSSNPTNTGELFF TGTGCCAGCAGCTCCAACCCTACGAACACCGGGGAGCTGTTTTTT
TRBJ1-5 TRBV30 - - CAWSLQEGQPQHF TGTGCCTGGAGTCTCCAGGAGGGTCAGCCCCAGCATTTT
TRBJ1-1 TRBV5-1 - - CASSFGANINTEAFF TGCGCCAGCAGCTTTGGGGCAAATATCAACACTGAAGCTTTCTTT
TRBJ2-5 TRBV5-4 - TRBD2 CASSLGLARETQYF TGTGCCAGCAGCTTGGGACTAGCGAGGGAGACCCAGTACTTC
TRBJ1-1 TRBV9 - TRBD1 CASNSEGAIDSTEAFF TGTGCCAGCAACTCCGAGGGGGCCATCGACTCTACTGAAGCTTTCTTT
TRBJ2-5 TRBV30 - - CAWSVQGLPTQYF TGTGCCTGGAGTGTTCAGGGCCTACCGACCCAGTACTTC
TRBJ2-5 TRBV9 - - CASSGQKETQYF TGTGCCAGCAGCGGACAGAAAGAGACCCAGTACTTC
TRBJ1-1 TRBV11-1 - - CASSLGTGGRPEAFF TGTGCCAGCAGCTTAGGAACGGGGGGGCGGCCTGAAGCTTTCTTT
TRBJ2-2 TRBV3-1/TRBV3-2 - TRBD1 CASSQVRGKGELFF TGTGCCAGCAGCCAAGTCAGGGGGAAAGGGGAGCTGTTTTTT
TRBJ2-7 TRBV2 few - CASSEGSPSYEQYF TGTGCCAGCAGTGAGGGCAGTCCCTCCTACGAGCAGTACTTC
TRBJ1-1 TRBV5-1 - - CASSSTGRGSTEAFF TGCGCCAGCAGCTCGACCGGGAGGGGGTCCACTGAAGCTTTCTTT
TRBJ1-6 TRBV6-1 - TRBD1 CASSEGQGYNSPLHF TGTGCCAGCAGTGAGGGACAGGGATATAATTCACCCCTCCACTTT
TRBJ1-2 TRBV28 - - CASSQRGGPYGYTF TGTGCCAGCAGTCAACGCGGGGGGCCCTATGGCTACACCTTC
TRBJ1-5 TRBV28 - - CASSFWTFNQPQHF TGTGCCAGCAGTTTTTGGACATTCAATCAGCCCCAGCATTTT
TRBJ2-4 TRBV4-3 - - CASSQGAVAKNIQYF TGCGCCAGCAGCCAAGGTGCAGTAGCCAAAAACATTCAGTACTTC
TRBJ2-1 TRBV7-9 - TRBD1 CASSSGQGEYNEQFF TGTGCCAGCAGCTCCGGACAGGGGGAATACAATGAGCAGTTCTTC
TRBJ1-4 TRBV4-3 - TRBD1 CASSQADRDNEKLFF TGCGCCAGCAGCCAAGCGGACAGGGATAATGAAAAACTGTTTTTT
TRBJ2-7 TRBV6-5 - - CASSYSRGSSYEQYF TGTGCCAGCAGTTACTCACGCGGAAGCTCCTACGAGCAGTACTTC
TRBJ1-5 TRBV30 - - CAWSYEQGSNQPQHF TGTGCCTGGAGTTACGAACAGGGAAGCAATCAGCCCCAGCATTTT
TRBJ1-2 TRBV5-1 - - CASSYLGGQPTDGYTF TGCGCCAGCAGCTACCTAGGGGGACAACCTACGGATGGCTACACCTTC
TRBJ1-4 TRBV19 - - CASSIALRGEKLFF TGTGCCAGTAGTATAGCCCTGAGGGGGGAAAAACTGTTTTTT